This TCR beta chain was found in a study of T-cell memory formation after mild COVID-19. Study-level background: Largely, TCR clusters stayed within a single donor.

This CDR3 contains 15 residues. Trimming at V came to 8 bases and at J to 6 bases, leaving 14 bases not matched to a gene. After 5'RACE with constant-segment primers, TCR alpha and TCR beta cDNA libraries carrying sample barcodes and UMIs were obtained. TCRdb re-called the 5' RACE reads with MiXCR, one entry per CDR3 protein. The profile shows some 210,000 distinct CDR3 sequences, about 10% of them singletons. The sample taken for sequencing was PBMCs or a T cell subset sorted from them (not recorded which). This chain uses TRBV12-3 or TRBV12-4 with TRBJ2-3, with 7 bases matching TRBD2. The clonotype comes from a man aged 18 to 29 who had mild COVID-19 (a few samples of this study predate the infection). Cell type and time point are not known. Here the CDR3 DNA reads TGTGCCAGCTCGAGCGGGACCCTTGTTGGGGATACGCAGTATTTT. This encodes CASSSGTLVGDTQYF.